The next 26 T cell receptor beta chains were all read from a single sample in a study of cytotoxic CD8 clonotypes in ibrutinib-treated CLL (dated by TCRdb to the early 2020s). Reading the label with the study, this specimen's time point is: progressive disease on ibrutinib. Library method: the immunoSEQ multiplex PCR assay. TCRdb's version of the immuneACCESS table is confined to in-frame rearrangements and falls short of the full clone set. An unresolved V gene accounts for under half of the shortfall where checked; the remainder is of unknown origin. The sample table holds about 69,000 clones, of which more than 75% were seen once. Less than 9% of the sample goes to the ten largest clones. Sample: PBMCs, taken at disease progression, from a patient treated with ibrutinib. Receptors were obtained from a human donor with chronic lymphocytic leukemia.

The rearrangement uses TRBV27 and TRBJ2-6; D might be TRBD1 (6 bases). Trimming pared 2 bases from V and 2 bases from J, leaving 7 bases between. The germline gives CDR1 MNHEY, CDR2 SMNVEV (reference sequence). This CDR3 contains 15 residues. In DNA form, the CDR3 reads TGTGCCAGCAGTTTAACAGGGACTGGGGCCAACGTCCTGACTTTC. Encoded protein: CASSLTGTGANVLTF.

This rearrangement joins TRBV30 to TRBJ1-2, with D perhaps TRBD1 (6 bases). Germline assignment: CDR1 GTSNPN and CDR2 SVGIG (reference sequence). This CDR3 is 13 amino acids long. Trimming removed 7 bases at V and 6 bases at J, with 18 bases between. CDR3 amino acids: CASLGGSVNGYTF. In nucleotides, the CDR3 is TGTGCCTCCCTGGGGGGCTCGGTCAATGGCTACACCTTC.

The chain recombines TRBV21-1 with TRBJ2-5. TRBV21-1 is marked as a pseudogene. The CDR3 is made up of 19 amino acids. This chain's CDR3 is CASSKSWFPGRPQQETQYF. The CDR3 coding sequence is TGTGCCAGCAGCAAATCTTGGTTTCCGGGACGCCCGCAGCAAGAGACCCAGTACTTC.

The chain links TRBV18 to TRBJ2-5; the D gene is possibly TRBD2 (7 bases). The germline V and J ends were trimmed by 3 bases and 6 bases, with 14 bases remaining between them. The CDR3 contains 14 residues. The germline CDR1 and CDR2 sequences are KGHSH and LQKENI. The chain's CDR3 is CASSPSGGLKTQYF. DNA for the CDR3: TGTGCCAGCTCACCCTCGGGGGGCCTAAAGACCCAGTACTTC.

The chain links TRBV6-5 to TRBJ1-5; possibly TRBD1 for D (6 bases). The germline gives CDR1 MNHEY, CDR2 SVGAGI. V was clipped by 4 bases and J by 7 bases, with 11 bases between them. The CDR3 is 13 amino acids. The CDR3 nucleotides read TGTGCCAGCAGTTCCAGAGGGGGGCAGCCCCAGCATTTT. Residues: CASSSRGGQPQHF.

The rearrangement joins TRBV5-1 to TRBJ2-1, with D maybe TRBD2 (6 bases). The germline CDR1 and CDR2 sequences are SGHRS and YFSETQ. Trimming stripped 4 bases from V and 8 bases from J, with 19 bases between. The CDR3 contains 15 residues. The chain's CDR3 is CASSIPGTGFDEQFF. In DNA, the CDR3 is TGCGCCAGCAGCATCCCCGGGACTGGGTTTGATGAGCAGTTCTTC.

This clone was detected only once. The V gene is TRBV7-8, the J gene TRBJ2-7; no clear D. The CDR3 length is 15 residues. Trimming cost V 5 bases and J 0 bases, with 14 bases left between them. Germline CDR1 reads SGHVS; CDR2 reads FQNEAQ. CDR3 sequence reads: CASSIRDTLSYEQYF. For the CDR3, the DNA is TGTGCCAGCAGCATTAGAGACACCCTCTCCTACGAGCAGTACTTC.

V and J are TRBV28 and TRBJ2-7; 8 bases match TRBD1. The CDR3 is made up of 15 amino acids. V gave up 7 bases and J gave up 5 bases; unmatched junction bases: 13. Germline CDR1 is MDHEN and CDR2 is SYDVKM. DNA for the CDR3: TGTGCCAGCACACACGCAGGGGGCGGAATTAACGAGCAGTACTTC. Translating gives CASTHAGGGINEQYF.

The V call is TRBV7-2, the J call TRBJ1-1, with D perhaps matching TRBD1 (6 bases). V lost 5 bases and J 10 bases, leaving 17 bases between the germline ends. This CDR3 is 13 amino acids long. Per the germline V gene, CDR1 is SGHTA and CDR2 is FQGNSA. The CDR3: CASSPAQGRRAFF. The CDR3 nucleotides are TGTGCCAGCAGCCCAGCACAGGGTCGGCGAGCTTTCTTT. Complete variable domain (other parts from reference TRBV7-2 and TRBJ1-1): GAGVSQSPSNKVTEKGKDVELRCDPISGHTALYWYRQSLGQGLEFLIYFQGNSAPDKSGLPSDRFSAERTGGSVSTLTIQRTQQEDSAVYLCASSPAQGRRAFFGQGTRLTVV.

This clone was detected a few times. The chain combines TRBV7-6 with TRBJ1-1, with TRBD1 matching over 9 bases. The CDR3 spans 13 residues. Germline V gives CDR1 SGHVS, CDR2 FNYEAQ. With 5 bases clipped from V and 5 bases from J, the junction kept 3 bases outside the gene matches. DNA of the CDR3: TGTGCCAGCAGCGGACAGGGGTGGACTGAAGCTTTCTTT. It is translated as CASSGQGWTEAFF.

The chain is built from TRBV4-1 and TRBJ1-3; no clear D gene. Trimming took off 5 bases at V and 0 bases at J, with 11 bases between the two ends. The CDR3 is 15 amino acids. The germline V gene encodes CDR1 MGHRA and CDR2 YSYEKL. The CDR3 region is CASSGAVFSGNTIYF. Here the CDR3 DNA reads TGCGCCAGCAGCGGAGCCGTATTCTCTGGAAACACCATATATTTT.

J is TRBJ2-7 and V is TRBV7-9, with unresolved D. V lost 2 bases to trimming and J lost 2 bases, with 13 bases between them. CDR1 is SEHNR, CDR2 FQNEAQ, per germline (reference sequence). The CDR3 consists of 15 residues. The CDR3 protein is CASSLKSERTYEQYF. CDR3 in DNA: TGTGCCAGCAGCTTAAAATCGGAAAGGACCTACGAGCAGTACTTC.

The rearrangement uses TRBV19 and TRBJ1-1; no definite D call. The V and J ends lost 8 bases and 5 bases respectively, with 9 bases between them. Germline lookup yields CDR1 LNHDA and CDR2 SQIVND (reference sequence). This CDR3 region has 11 residues. CDR3 sequence: CASRAATEAFF. CDR3 DNA: TGTGCCAGTCGGGCAGCGACTGAAGCTTTCTTT.

The chain links TRBV27 to TRBJ2-7; D is perhaps TRBD2 (6 bases). Germline CDR1 MNHEY, CDR2 SMNVEV (reference sequence). With 4 bases removed from V and 3 bases from J, the gap between germline ends came to 19 bases. The CDR3 covers 16 residues. CDR3 sequence reads: CASSWYAGGGIYEQYF. The CDR3 DNA follows: TGTGCCAGCAGTTGGTATGCAGGTGGCGGGATCTACGAGCAGTACTTC.

The gene calls are TRBV23-1 and TRBJ2-2; maybe TRBD1 (5 bases). TRBV23-1 has ORF status, its function being uncertain. Trimming shortened V by 8 bases and J by 2 bases, and 9 bases separated the two germline ends. This CDR3 region has 13 residues. CDR3 bases: TGCGCCAGCCATACAGGCAACACCGGGGAGCTGTTTTTT. Translated, it gives CASHTGNTGELFF.

V usage is TRBV5-4 and J usage is TRBJ2-3; 7 nucleotides agree with TRBD1. The ends lost 2 bases at V and 4 bases at J; junction bases unmatched: 1. CDR1 and CDR2 (germline): SGHNT, YYREEE (reference sequence). This CDR3 spans 13 amino acids. CDR3: CASSFQGADTQYF. The CDR3, as DNA: TGTGCCAGCAGCTTTCAGGGGGCAGATACGCAGTATTTT.

In its sample, this clone was seen a few times. The rearrangement joins TRBV7-9 to TRBJ2-7, with 11 positions matching TRBD1. With V trimmed by 2 bases and J by 4 bases, 4 bases remained unmatched. The CDR3 has 15 residues. Germline lookup yields CDR1 SEHNR and CDR2 FQNEAQ (reference sequence). This CDR3 reads CASSLRTGGIYEQYF. DNA of the CDR3: TGTGCCAGCAGCTTACGGACAGGGGGCATTTACGAGCAGTACTTC.

V and J are TRBV19 and TRBJ1-5; D is undetermined. The length of the CDR3 is 12 residues. V was shortened by 6 bases and J by 6 bases, with 9 bases between the two germline ends. CDR1 and CDR2 from the germline V gene are LNHDA and SQIVND (reference sequence). The CDR3 nucleotides are TGTGCCAGTAGAAGTTGGGGTCAGCCCCAGCATTTT. Translated: CASRSWGQPQHF. The whole variable domain, remainder taken from reference TRBV19 and TRBJ1-5, is DGGITQSPKYLFRKEGQNVTLSCEQNLNHDAMYWYRQDPGQGLRLIYYSQIVNDFQKGDIAEGYSVSREKKESFPLTVTSAQKNPTAFYLCASRSWGQPQHFGDGTRLSIL.

The V and J genes are TRBV7-3 and TRBJ2-2; D gene ambiguous. Trimming stripped 5 bases from V and 2 bases from J, with 18 bases between. Per germline, CDR1 SGHTA and CDR2 FQGTGA. The CDR3 loop spans 17 amino acids. CDR3 region: CASSRDPPRLNTGELFF. The DNA for the CDR3 is TGTGCCAGCAGCCGCGACCCCCCTAGGCTAAACACCGGGGAGCTGTTTTTT. The full variable domain, its missing parts supplied by reference TRBV7-3 and TRBJ2-2, is GAGVSQTPSNKVTEKGKYVELRCDPISGHTALYWYRQSLGQGPEFLIYFQGTGAADDSGLPNDRFFAVRPEGSVSTLKIQRTERGDSAVYLCASSRDPPRLNTGELFFGEGSRLTVL.

J is TRBJ1-5 and V is TRBV9; 8 positions match TRBD1. The V gene's germline CDR1 is SGDLS and CDR2 YYNGEE. V lost 0 bases and J lost 5; bases outside the gene matches: 7. CDR3 length: 16 residues. CDR3 region: CASSVDAGQGYQPQHF. The CDR3 DNA is TGTGCCAGCAGCGTAGATGCTGGACAGGGCTATCAGCCCCAGCATTTT.

The V and J genes are TRBV5-1 and TRBJ2-1; the match to TRBD2 covers 10 bases. CDR3 length: 15 residues. The germline V gene encodes CDR1 SGHRS and CDR2 YFSETQ. V shed 2 bases, J shed 4 bases, and the junction held 3 bases outside the gene matches. CDR3 coding DNA: TGCGCCAGCAGCTTCGCTAGCGGGAGATACAATGAGCAGTTCTTC. Its protein product is CASSFASGRYNEQFF.

The genes are TRBV10-3 and TRBJ2-1; 11 bases agree with TRBD1. The germline V gene has CDR1 ENHRY and CDR2 SYGVKD. The CDR3 contains 14 residues. The ends lost 10 bases at V and 8 bases at J; junction bases unmatched: 10. The CDR3 loop is CATQPGQGGYEQFF. In DNA form, the CDR3 reads TGTGCCACCCAGCCGGGACAGGGGGGGTATGAGCAGTTCTTC.

The J gene is TRBJ1-3, the V gene TRBV14, with 7 bases fitting TRBD1. J gave up 3 bases and V 4 bases, and 6 bases lay outside the gene matches. Looked up from germline, CDR1 is SGHDN and CDR2 is FVKESK. The CDR3 extends over 15 amino acids. CDR3 in amino acids: CASSRRQGGGNTIYF. The CDR3 nucleotides are TGTGCCAGCAGCCGCAGACAGGGCGGTGGAAACACCATATATTTT. Based on the CDR3 plus reference TRBV14 and TRBJ1-3, the full variable domain is EAGVTQFPSHSVIEKGQTVTLRCDPISGHDNLYWYRRVMGKEIKFLLHFVKESKQDESGMPNNRFLAERTGGTYSTLKVQPAELEDSGVYFCASSRRQGGGNTIYFGEGSWLTVV.

The chain has TRBV7-6 and TRBJ1-5; maybe TRBD1 (5 bases). This CDR3 has 17 residues. Trimming shortened V by 1 base and J by 2 bases, and 15 bases separated the two germline ends. CDR1 is SGHVS, CDR2 FNYEAQ, per germline. CDR3 amino acids: CASSLERGPLGNQPQHF. The CDR3 region has the DNA TGTGCCAGCAGCTTAGAACGGGGACCATTGGGCAATCAGCCCCAGCATTTT.

CDR3 amino acids: CASSVSLGSAYGYTF. DNA of the CDR3: TGTGCCAGCAGCGTAAGCCTTGGCAGTGCCTATGGCTACACCTTC. V and J are TRBV9 and TRBJ1-2; D not resolved. Germline CDR1 and CDR2: SGDLS and YYNGEE. V was pared by 1 base and J by 4 bases, with 14 bases between. CDR3 length: 15 residues.

The rearrangement joins TRBV30 to TRBJ2-7, with TRBD2 as a possible D gene (5 bases). The CDR3 consists of 11 residues. Germline V CDR1 and CDR2: GTSNPN, SVGIG (reference sequence). Trimming removed 5 bases from V and 7 bases from J, with 12 bases in between. This CDR3 reads CAWAGGLEQYF. CDR3 nucleotide sequence: TGTGCCTGGGCGGGTGGGCTGGAGCAGTACTTC.